This TCR beta chain was sequenced for a study of blood T cell repertoires in COVID-19. The table came from immunoSEQ multiplex PCR; TCRdb's copy has only in-frame clones and leaves some out. The repertoire has about 240,000 clones, 70% to 90% of them found once; the top ten carry 6.2%. Trimming at V came to 9 bases and at J to 2 bases, leaving 5 bases not matched to a gene. This CDR3 is built from 13 residues. CDR1 is KGHDR and CDR2 is SFDVKD in the germline V gene. This clone turned up a few times. The sequencing input was peripheral blood. The origin of this receptor is a man in his fifties or sixties with acute or convalescent COVID-19. V gene TRBV24-1 combines with J gene TRBJ1-2; 7 bases match TRBD1. CDR3 nucleotide sequence: TGTGCCACCGGGGACAGAACAAACTATGGCTACACCTTC. This sequence encodes CATGDRTNYGYTF.